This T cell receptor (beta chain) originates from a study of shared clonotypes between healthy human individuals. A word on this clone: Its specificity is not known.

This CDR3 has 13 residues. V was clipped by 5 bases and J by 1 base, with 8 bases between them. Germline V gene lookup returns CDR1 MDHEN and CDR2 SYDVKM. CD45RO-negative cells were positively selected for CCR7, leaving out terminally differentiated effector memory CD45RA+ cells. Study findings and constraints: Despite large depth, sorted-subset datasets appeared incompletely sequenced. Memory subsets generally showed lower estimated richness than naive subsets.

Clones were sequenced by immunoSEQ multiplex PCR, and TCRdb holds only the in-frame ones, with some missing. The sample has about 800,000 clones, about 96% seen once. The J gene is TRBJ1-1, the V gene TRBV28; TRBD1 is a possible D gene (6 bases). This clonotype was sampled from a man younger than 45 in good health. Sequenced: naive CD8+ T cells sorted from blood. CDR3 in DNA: TGTGCCAGCAGTAAGACAGGGAACACTGAAGCTTTCTTT. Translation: CASSKTGNTEAFF.